This TCR beta chain was found in a study of OX40 agonist ivuxolimab in advanced cancers. Looking at the study overall: The patients got ivuxolimab, which is an agonistic anti-OX40 (CD134) antibody.

For this clone: As yet, its antigen is unknown.

Profiling relied on immunoSEQ multiplex PCR, and the TCRdb table lists in-frame clones only, not all of them. The data show around 62,000 clones, 89% seen once. Study-wide results and limits: In the 0.1 to 3.0 mg/kg range, CD4+ and CD8+ blood T cells had expanded clonally by week 6. Mean expanded clone counts were higher in CD8+ than CD4+ T cells.

After removal of 2 bases from V and 4 bases from J, the junction contained 6 bases not matched to a gene. Looked up from germline, CDR1 is GTSNPN and CDR2 is SVGIG (reference sequence). The CDR3 extends over 15 amino acids. This specimen was CD4+ or CD8+ T cells sorted from blood, taken in a trial of the OX40 agonist ivuxolimab. V is TRBV30 and J is TRBJ2-1; 9 bases fit TRBD1. This receptor was taken from an adult with an advanced solid tumor such as melanoma, head and neck, liver or kidney cancer. As DNA, the CDR3 is TGTGCCTGGAGTCCGGGACAGGGCGTTTACAATGAGCAGTTCTTC. Its translation: CAWSPGQGVYNEQFF.